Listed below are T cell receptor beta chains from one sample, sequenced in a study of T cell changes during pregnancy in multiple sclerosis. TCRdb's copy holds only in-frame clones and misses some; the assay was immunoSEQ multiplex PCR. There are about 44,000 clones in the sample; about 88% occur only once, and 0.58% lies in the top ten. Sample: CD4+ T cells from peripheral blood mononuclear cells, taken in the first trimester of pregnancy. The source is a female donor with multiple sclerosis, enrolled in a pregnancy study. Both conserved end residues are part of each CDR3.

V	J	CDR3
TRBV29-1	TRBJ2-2	CSVRQGTNTGELFF
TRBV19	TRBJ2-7	CASSILGVSSDEQYF
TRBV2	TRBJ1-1	CASSPRGQGVGNTEAFF
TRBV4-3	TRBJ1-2	CASSQDTRNAGGYTF
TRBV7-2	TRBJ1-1	CASSLGAVNTEAFF
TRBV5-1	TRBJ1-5	CASSPGTGRDQPQHF
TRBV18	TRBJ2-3	CASSPRASGRADTQYF
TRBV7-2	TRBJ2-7	CASSVQGAGYEQYF
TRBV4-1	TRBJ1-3	CASSQQGSGNTIYF
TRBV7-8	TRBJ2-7	CASSLDAGQGNEQYF
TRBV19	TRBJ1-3	CASSTGGAGNTIYF
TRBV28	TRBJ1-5	CASRDRDNQPQHF
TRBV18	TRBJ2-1	CASSPQRADNEQFF
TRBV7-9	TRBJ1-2	CASTRGEGNYGYTF
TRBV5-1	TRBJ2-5	CASSRGTSGRETQYF